This TCR beta chain stems from a study of T-cell memory formation after mild COVID-19. Whole-study findings and limits: Of the contracting clones, CD4+ ones lay mainly in CM and EM, and CD8+ ones in EMRA. CD4/CD8 balance characterized clones contracting day 15 to 85, and CD4+ skew characterized later expanders. Some responding clones appeared in pre-infection memory, suggesting cross-reactive memory joined.

This clonotype came up a few times. The antigen is unknown. TCRdb re-called the 5' RACE reads with MiXCR, one entry per CDR3 protein. The table lists fewer than 150,000 distinct CDR3 sequences, roughly 6% of them singletons, with roughly 2% in the top ten. CDR1 is MNHNY, CDR2 SVGAGI, per germline (reference sequence). Trimming shortened V by 5 bases and J by 7 bases, and 11 bases separated the two germline ends. The CDR3 loop spans 12 amino acids. The sequence derives from an adult woman who had mild COVID-19 (a few samples of this study predate the infection). Cell type and time point are not known. Sequenced material: PBMCs or a T cell subset sorted from them (not recorded which). The chain combines TRBV6-6 with TRBJ1-1; possibly TRBD1 for D (5 bases). The CDR3 bases are TGTGCCAGCAGTCTCGGGACGGATGAAGCTTTCTTT. Translating gives CASSLGTDEAFF.